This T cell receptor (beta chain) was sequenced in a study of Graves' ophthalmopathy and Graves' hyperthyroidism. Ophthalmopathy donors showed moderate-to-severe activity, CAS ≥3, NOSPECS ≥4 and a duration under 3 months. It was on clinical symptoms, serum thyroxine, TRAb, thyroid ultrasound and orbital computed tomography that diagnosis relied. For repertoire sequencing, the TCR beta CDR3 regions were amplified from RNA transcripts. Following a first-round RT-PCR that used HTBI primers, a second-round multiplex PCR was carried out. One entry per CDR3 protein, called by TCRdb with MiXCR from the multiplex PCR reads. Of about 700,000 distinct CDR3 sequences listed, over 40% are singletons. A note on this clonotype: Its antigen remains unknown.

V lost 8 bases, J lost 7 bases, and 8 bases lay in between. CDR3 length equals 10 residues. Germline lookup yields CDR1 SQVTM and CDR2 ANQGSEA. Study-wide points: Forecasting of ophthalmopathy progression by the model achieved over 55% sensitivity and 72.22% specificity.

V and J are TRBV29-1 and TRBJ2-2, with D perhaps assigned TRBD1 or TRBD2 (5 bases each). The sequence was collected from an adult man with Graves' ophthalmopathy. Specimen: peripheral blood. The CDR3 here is CSMGVGELFF. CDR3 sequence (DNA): TGCAGCATGGGGGTCGGGGAGCTGTTTTTT.